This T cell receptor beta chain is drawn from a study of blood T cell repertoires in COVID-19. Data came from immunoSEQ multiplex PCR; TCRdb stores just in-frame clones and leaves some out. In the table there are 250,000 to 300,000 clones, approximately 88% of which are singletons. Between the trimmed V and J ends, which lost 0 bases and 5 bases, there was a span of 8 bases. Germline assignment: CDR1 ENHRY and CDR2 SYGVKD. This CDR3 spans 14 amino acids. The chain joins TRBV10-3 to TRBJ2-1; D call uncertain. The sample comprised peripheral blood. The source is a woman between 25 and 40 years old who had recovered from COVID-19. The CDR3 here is CAISESPANNEQFF. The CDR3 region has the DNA TGTGCCATCAGTGAGTCCCCAGCGAACAATGAGCAGTTCTTC.